This TCR beta chain was profiled in a study of blood T cell repertoires in COVID-19. Study-level background: Collection of acute and convalescent COVID-19 samples took place in the United States, Italy and Spain. T cells, B-cell-depleted T cells, or PBMCs provided the cDNA or gDNA that served as material.

This clone was observed a handful of times. Using immunoSEQ multiplex PCR, the repertoire was profiled, and TCRdb retains in-frame clones only, with some absent. This table has about 21,000 clones, about 78% appearing once. V lost 0 bases and J lost 2, with 6 bases in between. The germline V gene encodes CDR1 SGDLS and CDR2 YYNGEE. This CDR3 comprises 14 residues. This chain links TRBV9 with TRBJ2-1; D is perhaps TRBD2 (5 bases). The sample comprised peripheral blood. The sequence came from a man in his sixties with active COVID-19. The CDR3 DNA sequence: TGTGCCAGCAGCGTAGTCGGGGCCTACAATGAGCAGTTCTTC. Its protein product is CASSVVGAYNEQFF.